The T cell receptor beta chain described here comes from a study of regulatory T cells in long-lasting Graves disease. Time point: persistent/refractory GD, antithyroid drugs over 5 years with positive TRAb. From PBMCs, RNA was extracted and then used to make the TCR library. Investigators prepared the TCR beta libraries by applying iRepertoire HTBI primers and Arm-PCR of CDR3 regions. TCRdb independently ran MiXCR on the multiplex PCR reads; one entry per CDR3 protein. Counted here are fewer than 400,000 distinct CDR3 sequences, 20% occurring once; the ten biggest clones make up 25% to 30%. This clonotype has a count of ten or more. CDR1 and CDR2 (germline): SGHNT, YENEEA. The V end lost 4 bases, the J end lost 8 bases, and 11 bases lay between the germline ends. The length of the CDR3 is 12 residues.

The sequence came from a female donor with Graves disease. This sample comprised peripheral blood mononuclear cells (PBMCs), obtained when the disease was refractory, from a patient treated with antithyroid drugs. The V and J genes are TRBV11-3 and TRBJ1-1; possible D gene TRBD1, 5 bases. The CDR3 DNA reads TGTGCCAGCAGCTCGGGACCCCGGGAAGCTTTCTTT. Its protein product is CASSSGPREAFF.